The 17 T cell receptor beta chains below come from one sample, sequenced in a study of T cell repertoires in cytomegalovirus infection (dated by TCRdb to 2018 to 2020). The run used an Illumina HiSeq 1500. TCRdb's own reprocessing of the public reads used fastp at Q25 and MiXCR and kept productive beta chains. For every CDR3 protein sequence, its rows merge into one entry that carries the most common genes and DNA. Here the sample has approximately 1,000,000 distinct CDR3 sequences; 31% occur a single time. Roughly an eighth of the sample is taken by the ten largest. Their antigens are not known. The treatment or condition tag for this specimen amounts to: in vitro stimulation with specific CMV peptide epitopes to enrich CMV-specific T cells. Sequences were derived from cultured CD8+ T cells from PBMCs, sampled from culture after CMV antigen stimulation. Source of these receptors: a human donor in good health (CMV status not recorded). Some clones in this sample may be carry-over from other donors' samples.

This clonotype was detected a few times. The chain links TRBV25-1 to TRBJ2-3, with D possibly being TRBD2 (5 bases). The germline gives CDR1 MGHDK, CDR2 SYGVNS. The CDR3 consists of 17 residues. Trimming shortened V by 3 bases and J by 4 bases, and 20 bases separated the two germline ends. The CDR3 is CASSDIPGSPDPDTQYF. CDR3 coding DNA: TGTGCCAGCAGTGATATACCGGGAAGCCCCGACCCAGATACGCAGTATTTT.

V gene TRBV29-1 combines with J gene TRBJ1-2; 8 positions agree with TRBD1. The CDR3 consists of 16 residues. V dropped 5 bases and J dropped 8; count of bases not matched to a gene: 19. Germline-derived CDR1 and CDR2 are SQVTM and ANQGSEA. The CDR3 region is CSVLTGVPSLAGGYTF. In DNA, the CDR3 is TGCAGCGTTCTGACAGGGGTTCCCTCTCTGGCTGGAGGCTACACCTTC. Variable domain in full (rest from reference TRBV29-1 and TRBJ1-2): SAVISQKPSRDICQRGTSLTIQCQVDSQVTMMFWYRQQPGQSLTLIATANQGSEATYESGFVIDKFPISRPNLTFSTLTVSNMSPEDSSIYLCSVLTGVPSLAGGYTFGSGTRLTVV.

The V and J genes are TRBV4-3 and TRBJ1-1, with D perhaps TRBD1 (5 bases). The CDR3 covers 17 residues. The V gene's germline CDR1 is LGHNA and CDR2 YSLEER. V lost 0 bases and J lost 3, with 17 bases in between. CDR3 sequence: CASSQDRSSTADTEAFF. For the CDR3, the DNA is TGCGCCAGCAGCCAAGACCGCTCTTCGACAGCGGACACTGAAGCTTTCTTT.

This clonotype was detected many times. The chain joins TRBV7-8 to TRBJ2-2; TRBD1 matches at 9 bases. The V and J ends lost 5 bases and 7 bases, in that order; junction bases with no gene match: 11. CDR1 SGHVS and CDR2 FQNEAQ come from the germline V gene. The length of the CDR3 is 16 residues. The CDR3 sequence is CASSKWDRESGGELFF. The CDR3 DNA is TGTGCCAGCAGCAAGTGGGACAGGGAAAGTGGCGGGGAGCTGTTTTTT.

This clonotype was seen a handful of times. One end of the junction varies from germline; a read error may be responsible. The genes are TRBV7-7 and TRBJ2-2, with 8 nucleotides matching TRBD1. The CDR3 has 16 amino acids. Per germline, CDR1 SSHAT and CDR2 FNYEAQ (reference sequence). The CDR3 spells CASSLAPDRETGELFF. CDR3 DNA: TGTGCTAGCAGCTTAGCGCCGGACAGGGAGACCGGGGAGCTGTTTTTT.

This clonotype was observed once. This chain connects TRBV15 to TRBJ1-2; D is perhaps TRBD1 (5 bases). V was pared by 5 bases and J by 6 bases, with 13 bases between. The germline gives CDR1 LNHNV, CDR2 YYDKDF (reference sequence). The CDR3 runs to 13 residues. CDR3 coding DNA: TGTGCCACCAGCGGGGGGACTGCCCATGGCTACACCTTC. This translates into CATSGGTAHGYTF. Complete variable domain (other parts from reference TRBV15 and TRBJ1-2): DAMVIQNPRYQVTQFGKPVTLSCSQTLNHNVMYWYQQKSSQAPKLLFHYYDKDFNNEADTPDNFQSRRPNTSFCFLDIRSPGLGDTAMYLCATSGGTAHGYTFGSGTRLTVV.

This clonotype was seen only a few times. The chain uses TRBV4-1 and TRBJ2-5; TRBD2 matches 7 bases. V gave up 1 base and J gave up 2 bases; unmatched junction bases: 10. Germline values: CDR1 MGHRA, CDR2 YSYEKL. The length of the CDR3 is 17 residues. This chain's CDR3 is CASSQGQGGPLQETQYF. The CDR3 DNA follows: TGCGCCAGCAGCCAAGGTCAGGGAGGGCCCCTACAAGAGACCCAGTACTTC.

This clonotype was counted ten times or more. CDR3 nucleotide sequence: TGTGCCAGCAGCTTAGCGGCCAGATCGGAGACCCAGTACTTC. Amino acid sequence: CASSLAARSETQYF. This chain links TRBV7-6 with TRBJ2-5; no reliable D call. The germline gives CDR1 SGHVS, CDR2 FNYEAQ. The ends were cut back, 0 bases at V and 5 bases at J, with 10 bases in the middle. This CDR3 has 14 amino acids.

The V gene is TRBV5-4, the J gene TRBJ2-4; TRBD2 might be the D (6 bases). V lost 0 bases and J 11 bases, leaving 12 bases between the germline ends. Germline values: CDR1 SGHNT, CDR2 YYREEE (reference sequence). There are 13 residues in the CDR3. CDR3: CASSLERGGLQYF. The CDR3 bases are TGTGCCAGCAGCTTGGAACGCGGAGGGCTTCAGTACTTC.

This clonotype was seen a handful of times. The chain combines TRBV7-9 with TRBJ2-3, with D possibly TRBD1 on 5 matching bases. The ends were cut back, 5 bases at V and 4 bases at J, with 7 bases in the middle. In germline, CDR1 is SEHNR, CDR2 FQNEAQ (reference sequence). CDR3 length: 12 amino acids. In nucleotides, the CDR3 is TGTGCCAGCAGCCGACAGTCAGATACGCAGTATTTT. Protein: CASSRQSDTQYF.

V and J are TRBV29-1 and TRBJ2-7, with TRBD1 matching 7 bases. The junction had 8 bases not matched to a gene; V was cut back by 0 bases and J by 3 bases. The CDR3 length is 15 residues. The germline gives CDR1 SQVTM, CDR2 ANQGSEA. CDR3 region: CSVEDVETGYYEQYF. Written as DNA, the CDR3 is TGCAGCGTTGAAGATGTCGAGACAGGGTACTACGAGCAGTACTTC.

As for this clonotype: At one boundary the junction diverges from the germline segment, which might be a read error. This chain uses TRBV7-3 with TRBJ2-6; D possibly corresponds to TRBD1 (5 bases). The CDR3 loop spans 14 amino acids. The germline CDR1 and CDR2 sequences are SGHTA and FQGTGA. CDR3 DNA: TGTGCCAGGTCGAGGCCCTCTGGGGCCAACGACCTGACTTTC. Translating it yields CARSRPSGANDLTF. Looking up the rest from reference TRBV7-3 and TRBJ2-6 gives the full variable domain: GAGVSQTPSNKVTEKGKYVELRCDPISGHTALYWYRQSLGQGPEFLIYFQGTGAADDSGLPNDRFFAVRPEGSVSTLKIQRTERGDSAVYLCARSRPSGANDLTFGAGSRLTVL.

V gene TRBV20-1 combines with J gene TRBJ1-5, with D possibly being TRBD1 (5 bases). V gave up 5 bases and J gave up 0 bases, with 11 bases separating them. Germline V lookup: CDR1 DFQATT, CDR2 SNEGSKA (reference sequence). The CDR3 length is 14 residues. Written as DNA, the CDR3 is TGCAGTGCTTCAAGAGGGGATAGCAATCAGCCCCAGCATTTT. This codes for CSASRGDSNQPQHF.

This clonotype was counted only a few times. This chain joins TRBV4-1 and TRBJ1-1; perhaps TRBD1 as D (6 bases). CDR3 length: 16 amino acids. V shed 3 bases and J shed 1 base, with 15 bases lying between them. In germline, CDR1 is MGHRA, CDR2 YSYEKL. CDR3 protein: CASSHPREGENTEAFF. DNA for the CDR3: TGCGCCAGCAGCCACCCCCGGGAGGGGGAGAACACTGAAGCTTTCTTT.

The chain joins TRBV6-1 to TRBJ1-1; D is ambiguous. The V gene lost 5 bases and the J gene lost 2 bases, with 12 bases spanning the gap. The germline V gene encodes CDR1 MNHNS and CDR2 SASEGT. The CDR3 length is 14 residues. Here the CDR3 DNA reads TGTGCCAGCAGTTACGAGGCACTCAACACTGAAGCTTTCTTT. Its translation is CASSYEALNTEAFF.

The V and J genes are TRBV4-2 and TRBJ1-6, with 8 bases fitting TRBD1. V lost 1 base, J lost 9 bases, and 5 bases stayed unmatched. The CDR3 runs to 15 residues. Per germline, CDR1 LGHNA and CDR2 YNFKEQ. The CDR3 loop reads CASSQGDRTTSPLHF. CDR3 DNA: TGTGCCAGCAGCCAAGGGGACAGGACAACTTCACCCCTCCACTTT.

The table lists this clonotype with a few counts. This chain joins TRBV12-5 and TRBJ1-1; TRBD1 agrees at 9 bases. The germline V gene has CDR1 LGHNT and CDR2 FRNRAP. V shed 2 bases and J 0 bases; nucleotides not matched to a gene: 7. The length of the CDR3 is 17 residues. CDR3 DNA sequence: TGTGCTAGTGGTTTGTTCGGGACAGGGCCCTTGAACACTGAAGCTTTCTTT. This sequence encodes CASGLFGTGPLNTEAFF.